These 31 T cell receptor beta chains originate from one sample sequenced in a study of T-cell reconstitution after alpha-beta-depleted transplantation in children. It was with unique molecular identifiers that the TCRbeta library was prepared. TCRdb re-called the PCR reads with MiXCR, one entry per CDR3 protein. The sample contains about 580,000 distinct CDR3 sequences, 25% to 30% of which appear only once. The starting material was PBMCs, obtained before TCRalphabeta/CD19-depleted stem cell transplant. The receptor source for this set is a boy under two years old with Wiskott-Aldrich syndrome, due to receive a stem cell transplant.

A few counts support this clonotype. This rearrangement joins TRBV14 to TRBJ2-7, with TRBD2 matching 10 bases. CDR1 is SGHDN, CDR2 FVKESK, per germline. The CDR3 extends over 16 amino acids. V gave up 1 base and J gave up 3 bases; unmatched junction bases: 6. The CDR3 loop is CASSQVQGLAIYEQYF. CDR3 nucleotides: TGTGCCAGCAGCCAAGTTCAGGGACTAGCGATCTACGAGCAGTACTTC.

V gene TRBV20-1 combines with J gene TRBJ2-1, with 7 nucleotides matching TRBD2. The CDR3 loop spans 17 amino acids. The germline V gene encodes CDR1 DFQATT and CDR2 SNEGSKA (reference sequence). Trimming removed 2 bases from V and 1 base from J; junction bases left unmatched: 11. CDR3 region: CSARPGLISPSYNEQFF. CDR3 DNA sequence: TGCAGTGCTAGACCGGGACTAATTTCCCCGTCCTACAATGAGCAGTTCTTC.

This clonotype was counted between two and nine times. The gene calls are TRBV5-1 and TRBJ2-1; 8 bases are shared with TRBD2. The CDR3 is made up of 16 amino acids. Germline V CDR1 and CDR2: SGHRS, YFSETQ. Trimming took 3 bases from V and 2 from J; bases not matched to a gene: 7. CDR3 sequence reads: CASSSGLAATYNEQFF. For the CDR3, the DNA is TGCGCCAGCAGCTCCGGACTAGCCGCAACCTACAATGAGCAGTTCTTC.

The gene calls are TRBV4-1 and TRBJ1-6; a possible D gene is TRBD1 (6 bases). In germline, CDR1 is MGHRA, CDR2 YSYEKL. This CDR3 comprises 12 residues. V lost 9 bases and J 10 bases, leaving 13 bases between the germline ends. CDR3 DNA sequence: TGCGCCAGTAGGGGGGCTCAATCACCCCTCCACTTT. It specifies CASRGAQSPLHF.

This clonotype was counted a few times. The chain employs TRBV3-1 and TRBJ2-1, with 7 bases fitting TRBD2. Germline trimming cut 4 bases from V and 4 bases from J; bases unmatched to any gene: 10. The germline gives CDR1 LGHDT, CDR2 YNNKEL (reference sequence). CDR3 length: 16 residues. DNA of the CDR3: TGTGCCAGCAGCCGAACCGGGACTAATCCATACAATGAGCAGTTCTTC. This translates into CASSRTGTNPYNEQFF.

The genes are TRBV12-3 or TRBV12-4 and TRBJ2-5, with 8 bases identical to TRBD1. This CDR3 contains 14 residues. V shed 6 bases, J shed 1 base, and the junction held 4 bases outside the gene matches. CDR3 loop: CASRLDRVQETQYF. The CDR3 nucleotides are TGTGCCAGCAGGCTGGACAGGGTCCAAGAGACCCAGTACTTC.

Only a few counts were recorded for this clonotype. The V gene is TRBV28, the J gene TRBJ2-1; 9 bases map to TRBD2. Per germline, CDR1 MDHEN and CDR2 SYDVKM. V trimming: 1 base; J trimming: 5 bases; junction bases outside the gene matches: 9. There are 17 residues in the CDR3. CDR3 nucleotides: TGTGCCAGCAGTTTATTAGGGGCTAGCGGGATGGACAATGAGCAGTTCTTC. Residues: CASSLLGASGMDNEQFF.

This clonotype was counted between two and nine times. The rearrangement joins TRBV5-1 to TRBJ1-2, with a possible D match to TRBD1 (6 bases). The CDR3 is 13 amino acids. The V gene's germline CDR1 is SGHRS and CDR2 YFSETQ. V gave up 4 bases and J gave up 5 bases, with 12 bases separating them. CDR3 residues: CASSNRVQYGYTF. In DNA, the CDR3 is TGCGCCAGCAGCAACAGGGTACAGTATGGCTACACCTTC.

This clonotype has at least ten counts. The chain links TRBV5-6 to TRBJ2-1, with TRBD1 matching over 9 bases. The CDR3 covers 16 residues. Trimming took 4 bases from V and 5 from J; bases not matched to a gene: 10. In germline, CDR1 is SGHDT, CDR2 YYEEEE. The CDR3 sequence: CASSRWTGDLDNEQFF. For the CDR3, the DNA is TGTGCCAGCAGCCGATGGACAGGGGACCTTGACAATGAGCAGTTCTTC.

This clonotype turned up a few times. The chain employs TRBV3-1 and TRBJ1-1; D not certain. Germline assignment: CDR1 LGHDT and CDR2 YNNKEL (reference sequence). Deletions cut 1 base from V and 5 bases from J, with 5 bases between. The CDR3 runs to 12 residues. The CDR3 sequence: CASSQGITEAFF. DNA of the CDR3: TGTGCCAGCAGCCAAGGGATAACTGAAGCTTTCTTT.

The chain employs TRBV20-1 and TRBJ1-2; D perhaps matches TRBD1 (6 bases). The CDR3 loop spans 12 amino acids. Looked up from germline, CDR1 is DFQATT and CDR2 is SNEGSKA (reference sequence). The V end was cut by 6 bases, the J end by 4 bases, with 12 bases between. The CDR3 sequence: CSAEQGSYGYTF. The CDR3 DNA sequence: TGCAGTGCAGAACAGGGCTCCTATGGCTACACCTTC.

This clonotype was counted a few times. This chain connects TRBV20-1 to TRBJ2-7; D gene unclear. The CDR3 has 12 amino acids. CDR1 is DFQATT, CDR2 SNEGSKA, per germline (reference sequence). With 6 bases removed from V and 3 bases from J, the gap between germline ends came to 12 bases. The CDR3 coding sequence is TGCAGTGCCAACCTAGATTACTACGAGCAGTACTTC. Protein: CSANLDYYEQYF.

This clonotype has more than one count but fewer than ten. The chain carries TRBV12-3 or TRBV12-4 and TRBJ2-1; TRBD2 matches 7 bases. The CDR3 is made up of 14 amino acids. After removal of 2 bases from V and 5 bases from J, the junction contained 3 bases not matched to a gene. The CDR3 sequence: CASSLSGIDNEQFF. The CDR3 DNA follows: TGTGCCAGCAGTTTAAGCGGGATCGACAATGAGCAGTTCTTC.

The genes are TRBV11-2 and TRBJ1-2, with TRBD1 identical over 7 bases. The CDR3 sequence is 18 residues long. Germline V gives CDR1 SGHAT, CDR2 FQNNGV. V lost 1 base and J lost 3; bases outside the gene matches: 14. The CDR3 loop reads CASSLVPTKTGPYYGYTF. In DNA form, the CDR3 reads TGTGCCAGCAGCTTAGTTCCAACCAAGACAGGGCCCTACTATGGCTACACCTTC.

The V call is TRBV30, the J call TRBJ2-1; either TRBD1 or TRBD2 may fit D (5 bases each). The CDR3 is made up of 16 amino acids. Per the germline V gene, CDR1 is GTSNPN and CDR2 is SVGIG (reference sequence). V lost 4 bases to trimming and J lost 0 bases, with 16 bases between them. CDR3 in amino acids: CAWILRGSSSYNEQFF. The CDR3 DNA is TGTGCCTGGATCCTCCGGGGCTCGAGCTCCTACAATGAGCAGTTCTTC.

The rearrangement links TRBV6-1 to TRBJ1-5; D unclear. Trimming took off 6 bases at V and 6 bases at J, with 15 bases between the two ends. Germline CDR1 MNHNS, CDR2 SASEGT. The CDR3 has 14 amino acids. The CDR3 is CASRQGGVSQPQHF. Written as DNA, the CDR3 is TGTGCCAGCAGACAAGGCGGGGTGAGTCAGCCCCAGCATTTT.

CDR3 coding DNA: TGTGCCAGCAAATACGGGACTTTCGAAGAGACCCAGTACTTC. Translating gives CASKYGTFEETQYF. This chain uses TRBV6-5 with TRBJ2-5, with D perhaps matching TRBD2 (6 bases). V was trimmed by 7 bases and J by 3 bases, leaving 15 bases between them. The CDR3 is made up of 14 amino acids. CDR1 MNHEY and CDR2 SVGAGI come from the germline V gene.

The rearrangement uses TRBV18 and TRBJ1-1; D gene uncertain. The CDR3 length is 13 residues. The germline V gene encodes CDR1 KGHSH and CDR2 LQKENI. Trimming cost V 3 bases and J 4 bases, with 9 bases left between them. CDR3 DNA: TGTGCCAGCTCACCGATCCTGCGCACTGAAGCTTTCTTT. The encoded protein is CASSPILRTEAFF.

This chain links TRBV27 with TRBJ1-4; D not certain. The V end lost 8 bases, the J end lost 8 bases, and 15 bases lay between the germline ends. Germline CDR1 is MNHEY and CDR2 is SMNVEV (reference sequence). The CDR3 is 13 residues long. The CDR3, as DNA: TGTGCCAGCGCTAGGACCCGAGTAGAAAAACTGTTTTTT. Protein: CASARTRVEKLFF.

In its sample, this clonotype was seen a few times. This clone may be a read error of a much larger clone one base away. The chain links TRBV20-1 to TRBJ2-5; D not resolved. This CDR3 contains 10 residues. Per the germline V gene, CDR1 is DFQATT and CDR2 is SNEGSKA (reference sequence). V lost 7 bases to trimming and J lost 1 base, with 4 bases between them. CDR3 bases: TGCAGTGTTAGCCAAGAGACCCAGTACTTC. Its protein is CSVSQETQYF.

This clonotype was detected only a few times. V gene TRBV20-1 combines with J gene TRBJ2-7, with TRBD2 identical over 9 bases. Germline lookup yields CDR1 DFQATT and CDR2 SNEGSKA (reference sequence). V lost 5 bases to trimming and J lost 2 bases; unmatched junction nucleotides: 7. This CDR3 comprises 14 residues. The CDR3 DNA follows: TGCAGTGCTGGGGGAGGACTAGCGCCCTACGAGCAGTACTTC. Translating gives CSAGGGLAPYEQYF.

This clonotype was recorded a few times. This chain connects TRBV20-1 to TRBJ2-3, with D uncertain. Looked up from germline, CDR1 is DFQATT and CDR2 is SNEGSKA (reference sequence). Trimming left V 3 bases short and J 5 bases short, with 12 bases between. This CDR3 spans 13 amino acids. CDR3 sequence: CSARDPTLDTQYF. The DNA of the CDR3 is TGCAGTGCTAGGGACCCCACTTTAGATACGCAGTATTTT.

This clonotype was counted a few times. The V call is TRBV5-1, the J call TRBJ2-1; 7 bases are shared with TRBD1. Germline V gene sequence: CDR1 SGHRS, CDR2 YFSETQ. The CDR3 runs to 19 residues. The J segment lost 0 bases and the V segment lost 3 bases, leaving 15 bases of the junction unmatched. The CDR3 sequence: CASSWAGGHHTVSYNEQFF. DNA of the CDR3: TGCGCCAGCAGCTGGGCAGGGGGTCACCACACGGTCTCCTACAATGAGCAGTTCTTC. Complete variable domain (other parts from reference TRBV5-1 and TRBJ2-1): KAGVTQTPRYLIKTRGQQVTLSCSPISGHRSVSWYQQTPGQGLQFLFEYFSETQRNKGNFPGRFSGRQFSNSRSEMNVSTLELGDSALYLCASSWAGGHHTVSYNEQFFGPGTRLTVL.

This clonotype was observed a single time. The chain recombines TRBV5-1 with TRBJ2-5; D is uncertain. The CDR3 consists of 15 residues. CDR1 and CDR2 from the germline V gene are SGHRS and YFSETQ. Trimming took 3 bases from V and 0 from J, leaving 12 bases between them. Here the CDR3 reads CASSSRPVYQETQYF. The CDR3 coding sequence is TGCGCCAGCAGCTCGCGGCCGGTATACCAAGAGACCCAGTACTTC.

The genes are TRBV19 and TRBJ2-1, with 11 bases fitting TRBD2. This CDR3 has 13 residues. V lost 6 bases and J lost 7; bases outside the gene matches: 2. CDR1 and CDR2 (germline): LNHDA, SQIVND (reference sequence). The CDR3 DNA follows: TGTGCCAGTAGCAGACTAGCGGGGAATGAGCAGTTCTTC. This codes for CASSRLAGNEQFF. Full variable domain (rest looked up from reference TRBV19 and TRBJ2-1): DGGITQSPKYLFRKEGQNVTLSCEQNLNHDAMYWYRQDPGQGLRLIYYSQIVNDFQKGDIAEGYSVSREKKESFPLTVTSAQKNPTAFYLCASSRLAGNEQFFGPGTRLTVL.

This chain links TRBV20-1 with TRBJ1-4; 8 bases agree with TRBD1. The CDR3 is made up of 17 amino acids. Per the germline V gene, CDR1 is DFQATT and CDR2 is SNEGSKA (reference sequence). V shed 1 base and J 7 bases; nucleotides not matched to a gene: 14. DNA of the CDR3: TGCAGTGCTAGAGCTAGGACAGGGCGAAAGAATCTTGAAAAACTGTTTTTT. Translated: CSARARTGRKNLEKLFF.

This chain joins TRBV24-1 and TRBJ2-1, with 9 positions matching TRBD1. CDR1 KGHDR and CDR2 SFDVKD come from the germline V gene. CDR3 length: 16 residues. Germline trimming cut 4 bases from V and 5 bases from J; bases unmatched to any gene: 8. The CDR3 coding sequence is TGTGCCACCAGTGAACCGGACAGGGGAAACCACAATGAGCAGTTCTTC. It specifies CATSEPDRGNHNEQFF.

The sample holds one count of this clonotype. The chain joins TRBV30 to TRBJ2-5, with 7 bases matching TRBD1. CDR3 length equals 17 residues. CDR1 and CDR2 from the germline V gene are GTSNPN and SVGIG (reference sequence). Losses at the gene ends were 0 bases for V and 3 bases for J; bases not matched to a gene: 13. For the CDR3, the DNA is TGTGCCTGGAGTGTACTCATCGGGACAGCGAAGGAAGAGACCCAGTACTTC. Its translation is CAWSVLIGTAKEETQYF. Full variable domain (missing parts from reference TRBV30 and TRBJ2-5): SQTIHQWPATLVQPVGSPLSLECTVEGTSNPNLYWYRQAAGRGLQLLFYSVGIGQISSEVPQNLSASRPQDRQFILSSKKLLLSDSGFYLCAWSVLIGTAKEETQYFGPGTRLLVL.

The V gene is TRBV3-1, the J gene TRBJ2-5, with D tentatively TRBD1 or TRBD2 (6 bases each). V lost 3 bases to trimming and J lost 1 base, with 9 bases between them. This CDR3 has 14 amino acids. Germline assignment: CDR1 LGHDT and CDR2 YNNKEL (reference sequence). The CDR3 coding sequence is TGTGCCAGCAGCCACCGGGGGCCCCAAGAGACCCAGTACTTC. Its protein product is CASSHRGPQETQYF.

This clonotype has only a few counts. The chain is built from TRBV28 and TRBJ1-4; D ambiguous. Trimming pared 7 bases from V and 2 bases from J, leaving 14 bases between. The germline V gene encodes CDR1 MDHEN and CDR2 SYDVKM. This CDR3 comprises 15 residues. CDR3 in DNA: TGTGCCAGCAACCCGCGGGGTTCGACTAATGAAAAACTGTTTTTT. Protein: CASNPRGSTNEKLFF. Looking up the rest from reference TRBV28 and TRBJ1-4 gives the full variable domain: DVKVTQSSRYLVKRTGEKVFLECVQDMDHENMFWYRQDPGLGLRLIYFSYDVKMKEKGDIPEGYSVSREKKERFSLILESASTNQTSMYLCASNPRGSTNEKLFFGSGTQLSVL.

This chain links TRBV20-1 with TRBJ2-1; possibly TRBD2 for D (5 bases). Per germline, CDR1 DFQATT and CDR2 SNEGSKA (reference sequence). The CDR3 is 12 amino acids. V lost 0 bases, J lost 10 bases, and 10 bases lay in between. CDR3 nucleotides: TGCAGTGCTAGAGATGAGAGGGTCGAGCAGTTCTTC. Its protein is CSARDERVEQFF.